The 10 T cell receptor beta chains reported below all come from one sample, sequenced in a study of shared clonotypes between healthy human individuals. It was CD45RO-negative cells, positively selected for CCR7, that made up naive CD8 cells, with terminally differentiated effector memory CD45RA+ cells excluded. Sequencing was performed with immunoSEQ multiplex PCR; in TCRdb, only in-frame clones are kept and a portion is missing. The top ten clones hold 1.5% to 2% of a sample with about 2.1 million clones, approximately 94% of them seen once. Sample: naive CD8+ T cells from PBMCs. Every receptor here comes from a young man in good health. Some clones in this sample may be carry-over from other donors' samples.

J is TRBJ2-5 and V is TRBV6-1; D is perhaps TRBD1 (6 bases). CDR1 is MNHNS and CDR2 is SASEGT in the germline V gene. The CDR3 has 11 residues. V dropped 5 bases and J dropped 9 bases, with 10 bases sitting between them. The CDR3 protein is CASSLQGPQYF. The CDR3 DNA follows: TGTGCCAGCAGTTTACAGGGTCCCCAGTACTTC.

The chain uses TRBV18 and TRBJ1-1, with 7 bases that match TRBD1. Germline CDR1 is KGHSH and CDR2 is LQKENI. The length of the CDR3 is 15 residues. V dropped 6 bases and J dropped 0; count of bases not matched to a gene: 7. The CDR3 coding sequence is TGTGCCAGCTCTGAGGAGGACAGGATGAACACTGAAGCTTTCTTT. This gives the protein CASSEEDRMNTEAFF.

The rearrangement uses TRBV5-1 and TRBJ2-7; TRBD1 matches 10 bases. The CDR3 contains 15 residues. V gave up 7 bases and J gave up 0 bases; unmatched junction bases: 7. CDR1 is SGHRS and CDR2 is YFSETQ in the germline V gene. For the CDR3, the DNA is TGCGCCAGCCGCCTTGGGACAGGGGACTCCTACGAGCAGTACTTC. It encodes CASRLGTGDSYEQYF. Using reference TRBV5-1 and TRBJ2-7 for the parts outside the CDR3, the full variable domain is KAGVTQTPRYLIKTRGQQVTLSCSPISGHRSVSWYQQTPGQGLQFLFEYFSETQRNKGNFPGRFSGRQFSNSRSEMNVSTLELGDSALYLCASRLGTGDSYEQYFGPGTRLTVT.

The chain joins TRBV29-1 to TRBJ2-5; a possible D gene is TRBD2 (7 bases). Between the trimmed V and J ends, which lost 4 bases and 1 base, there was a span of 13 bases. The CDR3 has 14 amino acids. Looked up from germline, CDR1 is SQVTM and CDR2 is ANQGSEA. In nucleotides, the CDR3 is TGCAGCGTTGGGGGGGGCAGGGGCCAAGAGACCCAGTACTTC. This sequence encodes CSVGGGRGQETQYF.

The chain combines TRBV30 with TRBJ1-6; the D gene is possibly TRBD1 (6 bases). The V gene lost 3 bases and the J gene lost 7 bases, with 7 bases spanning the gap. Germline-derived CDR1 and CDR2 are GTSNPN and SVGIG (reference sequence). CDR3 length equals 12 residues. CDR3 residues: CAWRQGNSPLHF. CDR3 DNA sequence: TGTGCCTGGAGACAGGGAAATTCACCCCTCCACTTT.

For this clone: Other DNA sequences in this specimen translate into the identical CDR3. V is TRBV27 and J is TRBJ2-7; 8 positions match TRBD1. This CDR3 is 14 amino acids long. V dropped 5 bases and J dropped 1; count of bases not matched to a gene: 4. Germline V CDR1 and CDR2: MNHEY, SMNVEV (reference sequence). The CDR3 DNA reads as TGTGCCAGCAGTCCATGGACAGGGTCCTACGAGCAGTACTTC. Translating it yields CASSPWTGSYEQYF.

The rearrangement joins TRBV29-1 to TRBJ2-1; D not resolved. Germline values: CDR1 SQVTM, CDR2 ANQGSEA. CDR3 size: 15 residues. The germline V and J ends were trimmed by 3 bases and 2 bases, with 14 bases remaining between them. This chain's CDR3 is CSVDGWSIAYNEQFF. The CDR3 DNA reads TGCAGCGTTGACGGCTGGAGTATCGCCTACAATGAGCAGTTCTTC.

This clone was counted a few times. The genes are TRBV7-6 and TRBJ1-1; D may be TRBD1 (5 bases). The length of the CDR3 is 13 residues. V gave up 5 bases and J gave up 5 bases, with 12 bases separating them. Germline V gene lookup returns CDR1 SGHVS and CDR2 FNYEAQ. This CDR3 is CASSVLQGTEAFF. The CDR3 coding sequence is TGTGCCAGCAGCGTCCTCCAGGGAACTGAAGCTTTCTTT.

The chain links TRBV5-5 to TRBJ2-7; no clear D. Trimming cost V 2 bases and J 3 bases, with 30 bases left between them. The CDR3 consists of 20 residues. Germline loops: CDR1 SGHKS, CDR2 YYEKEE (reference sequence). In nucleotides, the CDR3 is TGTGCCAGCAGCTTTCCCCCCCTTGACCGGGCCCACTTGTCCTTCTACGAGCAGTACTTC. Protein: CASSFPPLDRAHLSFYEQYF.

This chain uses TRBV29-1 with TRBJ2-7; D not certain. Germline values: CDR1 SQVTM, CDR2 ANQGSEA. The V gene lost 2 bases and the J gene lost 6 bases, with 11 bases spanning the gap. The CDR3 extends over 12 amino acids. The CDR3 region has the DNA TGCAGCGTTGAACCCGACCCAGGCGAGCAGTACTTC. This translates into CSVEPDPGEQYF.